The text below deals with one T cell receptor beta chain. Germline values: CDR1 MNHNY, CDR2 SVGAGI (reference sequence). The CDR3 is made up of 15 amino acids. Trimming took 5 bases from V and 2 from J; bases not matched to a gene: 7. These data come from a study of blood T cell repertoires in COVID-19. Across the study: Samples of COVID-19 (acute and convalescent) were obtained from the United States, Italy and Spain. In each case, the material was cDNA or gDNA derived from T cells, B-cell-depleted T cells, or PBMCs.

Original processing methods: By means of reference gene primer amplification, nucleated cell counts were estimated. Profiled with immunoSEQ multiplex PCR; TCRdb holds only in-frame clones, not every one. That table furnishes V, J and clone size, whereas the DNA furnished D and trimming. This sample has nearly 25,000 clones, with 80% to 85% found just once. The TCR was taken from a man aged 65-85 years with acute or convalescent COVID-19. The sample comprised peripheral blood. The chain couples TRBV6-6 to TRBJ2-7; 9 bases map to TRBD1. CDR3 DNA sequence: TGTGCCAGCAGTGACCGGGACAGGGTTACCTACGAGCAGTACTTC. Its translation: CASSDRDRVTYEQYF.